These T cell receptor beta chains were read from a single sample in a study of vaccination and CD4 T cells after COVID-19. TCRdb itself ran the PCR reads through MiXCR, one entry per CDR3 protein. The sample shows about 4,600 distinct CDR3 sequences, approximately 30% of them seen only once. For these receptors, no antigen is known. Specimen: CD4+ T cells from blood, cultured in vitro. These receptors were taken from a human donor who had recovered from COVID-19. Each CDR3 is given with its conserved first and last residue. A D gene is named only where the DNA matches it firmly. Where a row states a size, it is once, few, many or the class of an expanded clone; other rows omit it.

V: TRBV7-8; J: TRBJ2-7; size: few; D: NA; CDR3: CASSRSRSYEQYF; DNA: TGTGCCAGCAGCCGCTCGCGCTCCTACGAGCAGTACTTC
V: TRBV12-3/TRBV12-4; J: TRBJ1-2; size: few; D: TRBD1; CDR3: CASSPTDRGNYGYTF; DNA: TGTGCCAGCAGTCCGACCGACAGGGGCAACTATGGCTACACCTTC
V: TRBV20-1; J: TRBJ2-3; size: NA; D: TRBD2; CDR3: CSARDRRLAVSTDTQYF; DNA: TGCAGTGCTAGAGATCGGAGACTAGCGGTTAGCACAGATACGCAGTATTTT
V: TRBV11-3; J: TRBJ2-7; size: NA; D: TRBD2; CDR3: CASSLRGGTSASEQYF; DNA: TGTGCCAGCAGCTTAAGGGGGGGGACTAGCGCCAGCGAGCAGTACTTC
V: TRBV15; J: TRBJ2-7; size: NA; D: NA; CDR3: CATSKGINLYEQYF; DNA: TGTGCCACCAGCAAAGGAATAAACCTCTACGAGCAGTACTTC
V: TRBV15; J: TRBJ1-4; size: few; D: TRBD1; CDR3: CATSRAGTGEKLFF; DNA: TGTGCCACCAGCAGAGCCGGGACAGGGGAAAAACTGTTTTTT
V: TRBV28; J: TRBJ1-6; size: NA; D: TRBD1; CDR3: CASSLGDRSESPLHF; DNA: TGTGCCAGCAGTTTAGGGGACAGGTCTGAGTCACCCCTCCACTTT
V: TRBV20-1; J: TRBJ2-1; size: NA; D: NA; CDR3: CSASSRGPSSYNEQFF; DNA: TGCAGTGCTAGCAGCCGGGGTCCTAGCTCCTACAATGAGCAGTTCTTC
V: TRBV21-1; J: TRBJ2-7; size: NA; D: NA; CDR3: CASSKLDSGRAIVEQYF; DNA: TGTGCCAGCAGCAAACTGGATAGCGGGAGGGCCATTGTCGAGCAGTACTTC
V: TRBV6-1; J: TRBJ1-5; size: NA; D: NA; CDR3: CASSAPAQGNNQPQHF; DNA: TGTGCCAGCAGTGCCCCCGCACAGGGCAACAATCAGCCCCAGCATTTT
V: TRBV28; J: TRBJ2-5; size: NA; D: TRBD2; CDR3: CASMGRLAGFGPQYF; DNA: TGTGCCAGCATGGGGAGACTAGCGGGATTTGGTCCCCAGTACTTC
V: TRBV7-2; J: TRBJ2-5; size: few; D: NA; CDR3: CASSLVAAQETQYF; DNA: TGTGCCAGCAGCTTAGTAGCAGCTCAAGAGACCCAGTACTTC
V: TRBV7-8; J: TRBJ2-7; size: NA; D: TRBD2; CDR3: CASSPTRAGNYEQYF; DNA: TGTGCCAGCAGCCCAACGCGAGCGGGGAACTACGAGCAGTACTTC
V: TRBV20-1; J: TRBJ1-6; size: NA; D: NA; CDR3: CSARPVETINSPLHF; DNA: TGCAGTGCTAGACCGGTGGAGACCATTAATTCACCCCTCCACTTT
V: TRBV2; J: TRBJ2-5; size: NA; D: NA; CDR3: CAITGQIQETQYF; DNA: TGTGCCATTACAGGACAGATTCAAGAGACCCAGTACTTC
V: TRBV15; J: TRBJ1-5; size: medium-sized; D: TRBD1; CDR3: CATSRDWPGGDHQPQHF; DNA: TGTGCCACCAGCAGAGATTGGCCAGGGGGCGATCATCAGCCCCAGCATTTT
V: TRBV6-5; J: TRBJ1-1; size: few; D: TRBD1; CDR3: CASSYQTGEAFF; DNA: TGTGCCAGCAGTTACCAGACAGGGGAAGCTTTCTTT
V: TRBV4-2; J: TRBJ2-5; size: NA; D: NA; CDR3: CASSQTHGMEETQYF; DNA: TGTGCCAGCAGCCAAACACATGGGATGGAAGAGACCCAGTACTTC
V: TRBV11-1; J: TRBJ1-1; size: NA; D: NA; CDR3: CASSLRVYTEAFF; DNA: TGTGCCAGCAGCTTACGGGTATACACTGAAGCTTTCTTT
V: TRBV25-1; J: TRBJ1-1; size: NA; D: NA; CDR3: CASSDGSTEAFF; DNA: TGTGCCAGCAGTGACGGAAGCACTGAAGCTTTCTTT
V: TRBV24-1; J: TRBJ2-1; size: NA; D: NA; CDR3: CATSDTRLGYLNEQFF; DNA: TGTGCCACCAGTGATACCCGTCTCGGCTACCTCAATGAGCAGTTCTTC
V: TRBV19; J: TRBJ2-3; size: NA; D: TRBD1; CDR3: CASEGGPGQGLDTQYF; DNA: TGTGCCAGTGAGGGGGGCCCGGGACAGGGGTTAGATACGCAGTATTTT
V: TRBV6-1; J: TRBJ2-3; size: NA; D: NA; CDR3: CASSVSLGTSTDTQYF; DNA: TGTGCCAGCAGTGTTTCGCTGGGGACAAGCACAGATACGCAGTATTTT